The source of this TCR beta chain is a study of blood T cell repertoires in COVID-19. About the research overall: Collection of acute and convalescent COVID-19 samples took place in the United States, Italy and Spain. The cDNA or gDNA used as material had been derived from T cells, B-cell-depleted T cells, or PBMCs.

Clones were read by immunoSEQ multiplex PCR, and TCRdb kept only the in-frame ones, dropping some. The sample yields 200,000 to 300,000 clones, about nine tenths seen once. CDR1 is SGDLS, CDR2 YYNGEE, per germline. This CDR3 contains 16 residues. V shed 0 bases and J shed 2 bases, with 11 bases lying between them. This study enrolled people aged about 18 to 90 from around 26 US geographic areas. Up to 2 weeks before entering the study, exposed participants had met a COVID-19 case. The clonotype was recovered from a man aged 50-59 years who had been exposed to COVID-19. The gene calls are TRBV9 and TRBJ2-2; weak D call: TRBD2 (6 bases). Input material: PBMCs or T cells enriched from blood (not recorded which). The CDR3 protein is CASSVVGGTNTGELFF. The CDR3, as DNA: TGTGCCAGCAGCGTAGTAGGAGGGACTAACACCGGGGAGCTGTTTTTT.